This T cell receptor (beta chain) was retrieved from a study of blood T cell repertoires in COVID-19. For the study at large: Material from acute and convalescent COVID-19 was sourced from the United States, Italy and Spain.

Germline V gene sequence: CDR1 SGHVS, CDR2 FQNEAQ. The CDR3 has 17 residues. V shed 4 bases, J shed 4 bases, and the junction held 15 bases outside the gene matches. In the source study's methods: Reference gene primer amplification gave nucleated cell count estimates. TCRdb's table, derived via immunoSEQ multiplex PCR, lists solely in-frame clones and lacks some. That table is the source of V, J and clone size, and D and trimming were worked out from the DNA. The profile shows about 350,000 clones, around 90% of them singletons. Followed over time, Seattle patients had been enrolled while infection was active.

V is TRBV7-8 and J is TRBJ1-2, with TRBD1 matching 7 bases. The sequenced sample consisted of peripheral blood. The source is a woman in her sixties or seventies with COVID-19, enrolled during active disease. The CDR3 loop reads CASSSIGPTGAPYGYTF. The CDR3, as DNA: TGTGCCAGCAGCTCGATAGGCCCAACAGGGGCCCCCTATGGCTACACCTTC.